The 26 T cell receptor beta chains below were found in one sample sequenced in a study of T cell responses to AZD1222 COVID-19 vaccine. Only in-frame clones appear in the TCRdb table, and some are missing; sequencing was by immunoSEQ multiplex PCR. The repertoire holds over 100,000 clones, about 91% seen once, with 7.5% in the top ten. The material was peripheral blood, obtained on day 0 of AZD1222 vaccination. The receptors come from an adult in good health.

The chain uses TRBV15 and TRBJ1-3; no reliable D call. In germline, CDR1 is LNHNV, CDR2 YYDKDF (reference sequence). This CDR3 region has 15 residues. V lost 0 bases and J lost 3, with 9 bases in between. CDR3 loop: CATSRDRGNGNTIYF. The CDR3 region has the DNA TGTGCCACCAGCAGAGATCGAGGGAATGGAAACACCATATATTTT.

This chain links TRBV14 with TRBJ2-2; D may correspond to TRBD1 or TRBD2 (6 bases each). Germline CDR1 and CDR2: SGHDN and FVKESK. V shed 2 bases and J shed 4 bases, with 17 bases lying between them. This CDR3 has 17 residues. Here the CDR3 DNA reads TGTGCCAGCAGCCAAACCGTCCGGGGGCTGACCACCGGGGAGCTGTTTTTT. Its protein is CASSQTVRGLTTGELFF.

This clone came up once. This rearrangement joins TRBV30 to TRBJ1-5; a weak D match, TRBD1 (5 bases). The V end lost 2 bases, the J end lost 6 bases, and 11 bases lay between the germline ends. Per the germline V gene, CDR1 is GTSNPN and CDR2 is SVGIG (reference sequence). The CDR3 length is 13 residues. The CDR3 sequence is CAWSRGAGQPQHF. The CDR3 coding sequence is TGTGCCTGGAGTAGGGGCGCGGGTCAGCCCCAGCATTTT.

The chain links TRBV27 to TRBJ2-7; the D is unclear. Germline lookup yields CDR1 MNHEY and CDR2 SMNVEV (reference sequence). The germline V and J ends were trimmed by 5 bases and 3 bases, with 14 bases remaining between them. CDR3 size: 14 residues. CDR3: CASSPTYESYEQYF. CDR3 coding DNA: TGTGCCAGCAGTCCCACTTACGAAAGCTACGAGCAGTACTTC.

This chain uses TRBV10-3 with TRBJ2-7, with D possibly matching TRBD2 (5 bases). The CDR3 length is 12 residues. V was shortened by 2 bases and J by 3 bases, with 5 bases between the two germline ends. From germline, CDR1 is ENHRY and CDR2 SYGVKD. Here the CDR3 reads CAISERDYEQYF. The CDR3 DNA sequence: TGTGCCATCAGTGAGCGGGACTACGAGCAGTACTTC.

V usage is TRBV5-8 and J usage is TRBJ2-1; 8 positions agree with TRBD2. CDR1 is SGHTS and CDR2 is YDEGEE in the germline V gene. The CDR3 spans 16 residues. V was clipped by 2 bases and J by 0 bases; unmatched bases: 4. The chain's CDR3 is CASSFSGASSYNEQFF. The CDR3 nucleotides read TGTGCCAGCAGCTTTAGCGGGGCGAGCTCCTACAATGAGCAGTTCTTC.

The V gene is TRBV7-6, the J gene TRBJ1-4; 7 positions match TRBD1. In germline, CDR1 is SGHVS, CDR2 FNYEAQ. Trimming at V came to 3 bases and at J to 7 bases, leaving 11 bases not matched to a gene. CDR3 length: 16 amino acids. CDR3 region: CASSFQLSGGGEKLFF. Here the CDR3 DNA reads TGTGCCAGCAGCTTCCAATTATCAGGGGGAGGTGAAAAACTGTTTTTT.

The CDR3 is CSVENQGDTEAFF. CDR3 nucleotide sequence: TGCAGCGTTGAAAACCAGGGAGACACTGAAGCTTTCTTT. The chain couples TRBV29-1 to TRBJ1-1, with D maybe TRBD1 (5 bases). The CDR3 contains 13 residues. Germline CDR1 SQVTM, CDR2 ANQGSEA. Deletions cut 2 bases from V and 3 bases from J, with 10 bases between.

The CDR3 region is CASAGTFNEQFF. The CDR3 region has the DNA TGTGCCAGCGCCGGGACTTTCAATGAGCAGTTCTTC. The J gene is TRBJ2-1, the V gene TRBV28; D might be TRBD2 (6 bases). Looked up from germline, CDR1 is MDHEN and CDR2 is SYDVKM. V was shortened by 8 bases and J by 6 bases, with 11 bases between the two germline ends. CDR3 size: 12 residues. The full variable domain, in which reference TRBV28 and TRBJ2-1 provide the parts outside the CDR3, is DVKVTQSSRYLVKRTGEKVFLECVQDMDHENMFWYRQDPGLGLRLIYFSYDVKMKEKGDIPEGYSVSREKKERFSLILESASTNQTSMYLCASAGTFNEQFFGPGTRLTVL.

V is TRBV19 and J is TRBJ1-1, with D perhaps matching TRBD1 (6 bases). The CDR3 contains 14 residues. In germline, CDR1 is LNHDA, CDR2 SQIVND (reference sequence). V lost 3 bases and J 7 bases, leaving 15 bases between the germline ends. Here the CDR3 DNA reads TGTGCCAGTAGTATGGCGGGGGGCAAGGGTGAAGCTTTCTTT. It yields the protein CASSMAGGKGEAFF. Complete variable domain (other parts from reference TRBV19 and TRBJ1-1): DGGITQSPKYLFRKEGQNVTLSCEQNLNHDAMYWYRQDPGQGLRLIYYSQIVNDFQKGDIAEGYSVSREKKESFPLTVTSAQKNPTAFYLCASSMAGGKGEAFFGQGTRLTVV.

The V call is TRBV7-9, the J call TRBJ1-2; no clear D. Germline V gene data show CDR1 as SEHNR and CDR2 as FQNEAQ (reference sequence). The V and J ends lost 6 bases and 2 bases respectively, with 10 bases between them. The CDR3 sequence is 13 residues long. The CDR3 reads CASSSGGNYGYTF. Here the CDR3 DNA reads TGTGCCAGCAGTTCAGGCGGGAACTATGGCTACACCTTC. Full variable domain (outside the CDR3, taken from reference TRBV7-9 and TRBJ1-2): DTGVSQNPRHKITKRGQNVTFRCDPISEHNRLYWYRQTLGQGPEFLTYFQNEAQLEKSRLLSDRFSAERPKGSFSTLEIQRTEQGDSAMYLCASSSGGNYGYTFGSGTRLTVV.

The J gene is TRBJ1-6, the V gene TRBV7-9; the D is unclear. CDR3 size: 15 residues. CDR1 is SEHNR and CDR2 is FQNEAQ in the germline V gene (reference sequence). V was clipped by 2 bases and J by 6 bases, with 11 bases between them. The CDR3 DNA reads as TGTGCCAGCAGCTTATTGTCCGGAGCTAATTCACCCCTCCACTTT. It is translated as CASSLLSGANSPLHF.

V and J are TRBV27 and TRBJ1-5; D not resolved. Trimming shortened V by 0 bases and J by 5 bases, and 14 bases separated the two germline ends. The CDR3 loop spans 16 amino acids. Per germline, CDR1 MNHEY and CDR2 SMNVEV (reference sequence). Here the CDR3 DNA reads TGTGCCAGCAGTTTATCGGCTTCCGGGCGGTATCAGCCCCAGCATTTT. It encodes CASSLSASGRYQPQHF.

The chain is built from TRBV20-1 and TRBJ1-2, with D hard to call. The CDR3 has 14 residues. Trimming removed 3 bases from V and 8 bases from J, with 19 bases in between. CDR1 is DFQATT and CDR2 is SNEGSKA in the germline V gene (reference sequence). This CDR3 is CSASLYPTAWGYTF. The CDR3 region has the DNA TGCAGTGCTAGTCTCTACCCTACCGCCTGGGGCTACACCTTC.

This clone was seen just once. V gene TRBV19 combines with J gene TRBJ1-2; D may be TRBD1 (5 bases). Looked up from germline, CDR1 is LNHDA and CDR2 is SQIVND (reference sequence). The V and J ends lost 6 bases and 4 bases respectively, with 21 bases between them. The CDR3 extends over 16 amino acids. In DNA form, the CDR3 reads TGTGCCAGTAGAGAAAACCGGGGCGACCTTACCTATGGCTACACCTTC. Translation: CASRENRGDLTYGYTF.

The rearrangement joins TRBV2 to TRBJ2-5; D is possibly TRBD1 (6 bases). Trimming removed 10 bases at V and 3 bases at J, with 9 bases between. CDR3 size: 11 residues. Per germline, CDR1 SNHLY and CDR2 FYNNEI. CDR3 protein: CATSGEETQYF. CDR3 nucleotides: TGTGCCACCTCAGGGGAAGAGACCCAGTACTTC.

The J gene is TRBJ1-4, the V gene TRBV3-1 (or the pseudogene TRBV3-2); the D is unclear. Germline V lookup: CDR1 LGHDT, CDR2 YNNKEL (reference sequence). The length of the CDR3 is 12 residues. Trimming cost V 5 bases and J 10 bases, with 11 bases left between them. CDR3 in DNA: TGTGCCAGCAGCTTCCGAGCGGGAAAACTGTTTTTT. Amino acids: CASSFRAGKLFF.

The chain carries TRBV4-1 and TRBJ1-2; 10 bases match TRBD1. The CDR3 extends over 14 amino acids. V trimming: 3 bases; J trimming: 3 bases; junction bases outside the gene matches: 1. The V gene's germline CDR1 is MGHRA and CDR2 YSYEKL. CDR3 amino acids: CASSHGTGDYGYTF. The CDR3 DNA follows: TGCGCCAGCAGCCATGGGACAGGGGACTATGGCTACACCTTC.

This rearrangement joins TRBV3-1 (or the pseudogene TRBV3-2) to TRBJ2-1; D ambiguous. With 4 bases removed from V and 0 bases from J, the gap between germline ends came to 7 bases. Germline V CDR1 and CDR2: LGHDT, YNNKEL (reference sequence). The length of the CDR3 is 14 residues. Written as DNA, the CDR3 is TGTGCCAGCAGCCTTCTAGGCTCCTACAATGAGCAGTTCTTC. It is translated as CASSLLGSYNEQFF.

The chain couples TRBV4-3 to TRBJ1-1; no clear D. Trimming shortened V by 4 bases and J by 0 bases, and 12 bases separated the two germline ends. Germline V gene data show CDR1 as LGHNA and CDR2 as YSLEER. The CDR3 is 15 amino acids. This CDR3 is CASSPAGRMNTEAFF. Here the CDR3 DNA reads TGCGCCAGCAGCCCGGCTGGGAGGATGAACACTGAAGCTTTCTTT.

This chain connects TRBV6-7 to TRBJ1-2, with D uncertain. TRBV6-7 is placed among ORFs of uncertain function. This CDR3 region has 14 residues. The ends were cut back, 6 bases at V and 0 bases at J, with 11 bases in the middle. CDR3 sequence: CASSQATPNYGYTF. DNA of the CDR3: TGTGCCAGCAGCCAGGCAACTCCTAACTATGGCTACACCTTC.

V is TRBV19 and J is TRBJ2-2, with 11 bases matching TRBD2. The V segment lost 3 bases and the J segment 6 bases; nucleotides outside the gene matches: 21. Germline-derived CDR1 and CDR2 are LNHDA and SQIVND (reference sequence). The CDR3 runs to 21 residues. The CDR3 spells CASSIIPRGSGGARTAGELFF. CDR3 coding DNA: TGTGCCAGTAGTATTATCCCCCGGGGTAGCGGGGGGGCCCGAACAGCCGGGGAGCTGTTTTTT.

The chain recombines TRBV7-3 with TRBJ1-1; D remains ambiguous. The CDR3 has 14 residues. Germline CDR1 reads SGHTA; CDR2 reads FQGTGA. V shed 1 base and J shed 4 bases, with 10 bases lying between them. The CDR3 loop reads CASSLNGRSTEAFF. CDR3 sequence (DNA): TGTGCCAGCAGCTTAAATGGAAGGAGCACTGAAGCTTTCTTT.

The V and J genes are TRBV10-3 and TRBJ2-7; 9 bases map to TRBD2. The CDR3 is 17 amino acids. V lost 4 bases, J lost 3 bases, and 13 bases stayed unmatched. Germline V gene lookup returns CDR1 ENHRY and CDR2 SYGVKD. Here the CDR3 DNA reads TGTGCCATCAGTGGGCCCAATAGCCCAGCGGGGGGCTACGAGCAGTACTTC. Protein sequence: CAISGPNSPAGGYEQYF.

The chain uses TRBV14 and TRBJ2-1; no firm D call. Trimming took 0 bases from V and 3 from J, leaving 9 bases between them. This CDR3 has 15 amino acids. CDR1 and CDR2 (germline): SGHDN, FVKESK. The CDR3 loop reads CASSQDGRYYNEQFF. The CDR3 region has the DNA TGTGCCAGCAGCCAAGATGGGCGCTACTACAATGAGCAGTTCTTC. The full variable domain, completed using reference TRBV14 and TRBJ2-1, is EAGVTQFPSHSVIEKGQTVTLRCDPISGHDNLYWYRRVMGKEIKFLLHFVKESKQDESGMPNNRFLAERTGGTYSTLKVQPAELEDSGVYFCASSQDGRYYNEQFFGPGTRLTVL.

As for this clone: The limits of the CDR3 on the DNA are not certain, so only TCRdb's listed CDR3 is given. This rearrangement joins TRBV7-2 to TRBJ2-5; TRBD2, the table's D call, was not compared with the DNA. Per the germline V gene, CDR1 is SGHTA and CDR2 is FQGNSA. The length of the CDR3 is 15 amino acids, counting both ends. CDR3 sequence reads: CASSFGGGAETPNHF.